This passage covers 16 T cell receptor beta chains from one sample sequenced in a study of long-term antiretroviral therapy in people with HIV. immunoSEQ v3.0 was run at survey level. The data were produced by immunoSEQ multiplex PCR, yet TCRdb's version contains in-frame clones alone and is incomplete. The table lists about 21,000 clones, roughly 80% of them singletons. Sequencing used unsorted PBMCs, obtained 1.9 years after starting antiretroviral therapy. Every receptor here comes from a woman aged 50 to 65 with HIV.

This chain connects TRBV10-3 to TRBJ2-3; possibly TRBD1 for D (5 bases). V lost 8 bases to trimming and J lost 2 bases, with 17 bases between them. There are 15 residues in the CDR3. Germline lookup yields CDR1 ENHRY and CDR2 SYGVKD. The CDR3 region is CAISETDLDTDTQYF. CDR3 nucleotides: TGTGCCATCTCTGAGACAGATCTAGACACAGATACGCAGTATTTT.

The chain is built from TRBV5-1 and TRBJ2-7, with TRBD1 identical over 9 bases. J lost 7 bases, V lost 3 bases, and 8 bases had no gene match. This CDR3 is built from 14 residues. Germline lookup yields CDR1 SGHRS and CDR2 YFSETQ. CDR3 sequence: CASSSRTGELEQYF. In DNA, the CDR3 is TGCGCCAGCAGCTCACGGACAGGGGAATTGGAGCAGTACTTC.

The chain is built from TRBV5-1 and TRBJ1-2; D remains unclear. CDR3 length: 13 residues. The germline gives CDR1 SGHRS, CDR2 YFSETQ. V was trimmed by 4 bases and J by 5 bases, leaving 12 bases between them. The chain's CDR3 is CASSADGLYGYTF. The CDR3 DNA follows: TGCGCCAGCAGCGCGGACGGATTATATGGCTACACCTTC.

V is TRBV28 and J is TRBJ1-6, with 8 bases lining up with TRBD1. With 6 bases clipped from V and 7 bases from J, the junction kept 8 bases outside the gene matches. CDR1 and CDR2 (germline): MDHEN, SYDVKM. The CDR3 extends over 15 amino acids. This chain's CDR3 is CASSRQGSSNSPLHF. The CDR3 DNA reads TGTGCCAGCAGCCGACAGGGGAGTTCCAATTCACCCCTCCACTTT.

V gene TRBV15 combines with J gene TRBJ1-5; TRBD1 might be the D (6 bases). This CDR3 comprises 15 residues. The germline V and J ends were trimmed by 1 base and 7 bases, with 14 bases remaining between them. In germline, CDR1 is LNHNV, CDR2 YYDKDF (reference sequence). CDR3 sequence: CATSRVPGVFQPQHF. CDR3 in DNA: TGTGCCACCAGCAGAGTGCCAGGGGTATTCCAGCCCCAGCATTTT.

The chain carries TRBV7-6 and TRBJ1-1; D uncertain. The V and J ends lost 0 bases and 0 bases respectively, with 11 bases between them. The germline gives CDR1 SGHVS, CDR2 FNYEAQ. This CDR3 has 16 amino acids. The CDR3 loop reads CASSLAAGSLNTEAFF. CDR3 coding DNA: TGTGCCAGCAGCTTAGCAGCGGGGTCCCTGAACACTGAAGCTTTCTTT. Full variable domain (remainder filled in from reference TRBV7-6 and TRBJ1-1): GAGVSQSPRYKVTKRGQDVALRCDPISGHVSLYWYRQALGQGPEFLTYFNYEAQQDKSGLPNDRFSAERPEGSISTLTIQRTEQRDSAMYRCASSLAAGSLNTEAFFGQGTRLTVV.

The V and J genes are TRBV10-3 and TRBJ1-1; tentative D call: TRBD1 (5 bases). The ends were cut back, 2 bases at V and 1 base at J, with 14 bases in the middle. This CDR3 is 16 amino acids long. Per the germline V gene, CDR1 is ENHRY and CDR2 is SYGVKD. As DNA, the CDR3 is TGTGCCATCAGTGAGAGGAGGGACTATTCGAACACTGAAGCTTTCTTT. Its translation: CAISERRDYSNTEAFF.

The rearrangement joins TRBV28 to TRBJ2-7; unclear D gene. From germline, CDR1 is MDHEN and CDR2 SYDVKM. The CDR3 covers 12 residues. V was pared by 10 bases and J by 0 bases, with 10 bases between. The CDR3: CATRRVSYEQYF. The CDR3, as DNA: TGTGCCACCAGAAGGGTCTCCTACGAGCAGTACTTC.

The CDR3 DNA reads TGTGCCAGCGGCCTGACTAGGGGAGGCACTGAAGCTTTCTTT. It encodes CASGLTRGGTEAFF. V and J are TRBV7-9 and TRBJ1-1, with D possibly TRBD1 on 5 matching bases. The CDR3 sequence is 14 residues long. Germline V gene data show CDR1 as SEHNR and CDR2 as FQNEAQ (reference sequence). V was cut by 8 bases and J by 4 bases, with 17 bases left in between.

This clone was counted a single time. The J gene is TRBJ2-5, the V gene TRBV11-2; D gene uncertain. The CDR3 has 11 amino acids. V was pared by 5 bases and J by 7 bases, with 8 bases between. Germline V gives CDR1 SGHAT, CDR2 FQNNGV. The CDR3 sequence: CASSAPGTQYF. CDR3 nucleotide sequence: TGTGCCAGCAGCGCACCGGGGACCCAGTACTTC. Based on the CDR3 plus reference TRBV11-2 and TRBJ2-5, the full variable domain is EAGVAQSPRYKIIEKRQSVAFWCNPISGHATLYWYQQILGQGPKLLIQFQNNGVVDDSQLPKDRFSAERLKGVDSTLKIQPAKLEDSAVYLCASSAPGTQYFGPGTRLLVL.

The rearrangement links TRBV5-1 to TRBJ1-2, with D unclear. V gave up 0 bases and J gave up 6 bases, with 21 bases separating them. Per the germline V gene, CDR1 is SGHRS and CDR2 is YFSETQ. This CDR3 is built from 17 residues. CDR3 sequence reads: CASSLDRWMRGGNGYTF. As DNA, the CDR3 is TGCGCCAGCAGCTTGGACCGTTGGATGAGAGGTGGGAATGGCTACACCTTC.

V gene TRBV7-8 combines with J gene TRBJ2-7; 13 bases agree with TRBD2. Germline CDR1 is SGHVS and CDR2 is FQNEAQ. V was pared by 5 bases and J by 6 bases, with 10 bases of the junction left unmatched. The CDR3 loop spans 16 amino acids. CDR3 amino acids: CASSRGLAGPTSEQYF. Written as DNA, the CDR3 is TGTGCCAGCAGCCGGGGACTAGCGGGGCCGACCAGCGAGCAGTACTTC.

The rearrangement joins TRBV6-1 to TRBJ2-7, with 8 bases identical to TRBD1. Germline V CDR1 and CDR2: MNHNS, SASEGT. The CDR3 spans 13 residues. The J segment lost 2 bases and the V segment lost 10 bases, leaving 7 bases of the junction unmatched. As DNA, the CDR3 is TGTGCCAATCGAGGGACAGGCACCTACGAGCAGTACTTC. As protein: CANRGTGTYEQYF.

The rearrangement links TRBV18 to TRBJ2-3, with D possibly TRBD1 on 5 matching bases. The CDR3 is 15 residues long. The germline CDR1 and CDR2 sequences are KGHSH and LQKENI. V was clipped by 1 base and J by 4 bases, with 12 bases between them. CDR3 sequence: CASSPRKGHPDTQYF. In DNA, the CDR3 is TGTGCCAGCTCACCACGGAAGGGGCATCCAGATACGCAGTATTTT.

The chain uses TRBV2 and TRBJ2-5; no reliable D call. The CDR3 loop spans 12 amino acids. Germline V gene data show CDR1 as SNHLY and CDR2 as FYNNEI. V lost 5 bases and J lost 2, with 6 bases in between. The CDR3 DNA reads TGTGCCAGCAGTCTAGGGCAAGAGACCCAGTACTTC. This translates into CASSLGQETQYF.

This chain uses TRBV27 with TRBJ1-3; weak D call: TRBD1 (6 bases). V dropped 5 bases and J dropped 0 bases, with 11 bases sitting between them. This CDR3 has 15 residues. CDR1 MNHEY and CDR2 SMNVEV come from the germline V gene (reference sequence). CDR3 in DNA: TGTGCCAGCAGTCTCACAGGGTTCTCTGGAAACACCATATATTTT. It is translated as CASSLTGFSGNTIYF.